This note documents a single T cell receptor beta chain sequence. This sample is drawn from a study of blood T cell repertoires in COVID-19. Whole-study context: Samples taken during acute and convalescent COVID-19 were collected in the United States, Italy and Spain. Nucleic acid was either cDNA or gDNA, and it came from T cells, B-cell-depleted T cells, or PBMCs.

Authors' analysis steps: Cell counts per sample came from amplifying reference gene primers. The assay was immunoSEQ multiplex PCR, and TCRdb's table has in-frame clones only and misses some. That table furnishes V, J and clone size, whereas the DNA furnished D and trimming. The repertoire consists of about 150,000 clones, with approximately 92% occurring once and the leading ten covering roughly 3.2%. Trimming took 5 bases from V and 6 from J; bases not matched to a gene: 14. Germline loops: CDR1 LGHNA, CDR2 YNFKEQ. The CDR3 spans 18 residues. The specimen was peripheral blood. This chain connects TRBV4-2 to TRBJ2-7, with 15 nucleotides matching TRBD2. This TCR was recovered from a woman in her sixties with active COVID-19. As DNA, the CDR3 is TGTGCCAGCAGCGCGGGACTAGCGGGAGGAACTAGGGGTCGCGAGCAGTACTTC. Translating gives CASSAGLAGGTRGREQYF.